This T cell receptor beta chain comes out of a study of T cell repertoires in cytomegalovirus infection. Study overall: Public signatures in TCR beta pointed to CMV infection and matching HLA type.

TCRdb analysed the reads with MiXCR anew, one entry per CDR3 protein. Of more than 400,000 distinct CDR3 sequences listed, less than 30% are singletons. Germline assignment: CDR1 SSHAT and CDR2 FNYEAQ (reference sequence). The CDR3 runs 15 residues. There are a few counts of this clonotype. The chain is built from TRBV7-7 and TRBJ2-2, with TRBD2 matching over 13 bases. The sequenced sample was PBMCs. The source is a human donor in good health (CMV status not recorded). Some clones in this sample may be carry-over from other donors' samples. The CDR3 protein is CASGRTSGSSGELFF. The CDR3 nucleotides are TGTGCTAGCGGCCGGACTAGCGGGAGTTCCGGGGAGCTGTTTTTT.